This entry concerns a single T cell receptor beta chain. This specimen belongs to a study of T cells in tuberculosis. For the study at large: PBMC were archived before or within 7 days of starting treatment.

Using immunoSEQ multiplex PCR, the repertoire was profiled, and TCRdb retains in-frame clones only, with some absent. The sample shows 20,000 to 25,000 clones, under 85% of them seen only once. V lost 5 bases, J lost 4 bases, and 11 bases lay in between. This CDR3 comprises 13 residues. Germline CDR1 is SGHVS and CDR2 is FNYEAQ. The sample's time point: new active TB diagnosis, blood taken before or within 7 days of starting treatment. The specimen comprised PBMCs, sampled at tuberculosis diagnosis. This receptor was obtained from an adult with tuberculosis. V is TRBV7-6 and J is TRBJ1-2; the D is unclear. The CDR3 DNA follows: TGTGCCAGCAGCCCACCGGGAGGCTATGGCTACACCTTC. Its translation is CASSPPGGYGYTF.